The rows below give T cell receptor beta chains drawn from one sample of a study of stem cell transplantation in POMP-related autoinflammatory disease. Measured with immunoSEQ multiplex PCR; TCRdb has only the in-frame clones, and not every one. The sample contains 6,000 to 7,000 clones, around 86% of which appear only once. The sequencing sample was made of a CXCR5-defined cell subset from PBMCs. The source of these receptors is a human donor in good health. Each CDR3 is given with its conserved first and last residue. The D gene is left open where the match is weak. Clone size is stated in some rows and not others, as once, few, many or a class when expanded.

J gene: TRBJ1-2
V gene: TRBV11-2
D gene: NA
clone size: NA
CDR3 DNA: TGTGCCAGCAGCTTAAGACTCTCAGTGGCCCAGGGCGATGGCTACACCTTC
CDR3 protein: CASSLRLSVAQGDGYTF

J gene: TRBJ2-4
V gene: TRBV7-2
D gene: NA
clone size: NA
CDR3 DNA: TGTGCCAGCAGCCCGAAGACAGGCGGATTAGCCAAAAACATTCAGTACTTC
CDR3 protein: CASSPKTGGLAKNIQYF

J gene: TRBJ1-2
V gene: TRBV6-1
D gene: TRBD1
clone size: NA
CDR3 DNA: TGTGCCAGCAGGGCTACAGGGGGCTATGGCTACACCTTC
CDR3 protein: CASRATGGYGYTF

J gene: TRBJ1-5
V gene: TRBV28
D gene: NA
clone size: NA
CDR3 DNA: TGTGCCAGCAGTGGTCGAGGGGGTACGGACAATCAGCCCCAGCATTTT
CDR3 protein: CASSGRGGTDNQPQHF

J gene: TRBJ1-3
V gene: TRBV6-5
D gene: NA
clone size: NA
CDR3 DNA: TGTGCCAGCAGTTACTCCAGGATCGGAAACACCATATATTTT
CDR3 protein: CASSYSRIGNTIYF

J gene: TRBJ1-1
V gene: TRBV2
D gene: NA
clone size: NA
CDR3 DNA: TGTGCCAGCAGTGACTGGAGTTCGAACACTGAAGCTTTCTTT
CDR3 protein: CASSDWSSNTEAFF

J gene: TRBJ1-6
V gene: TRBV30
D gene: NA
clone size: NA
CDR3 DNA: TGTGCCTGGAGTGGGTACGGGAACTATAATTCACCCCTCCACTTT
CDR3 protein: CAWSGYGNYNSPLHF

J gene: TRBJ2-4
V gene: TRBV6-1
D gene: TRBD2
clone size: NA
CDR3 DNA: TGTGCCAGCAGTGAAGCGCATCTTAAGGCTAGCGGGGGTCCCGTAAAAAACATTCAGTACTTC
CDR3 protein: CASSEAHLKASGGPVKNIQYF

J gene: TRBJ1-3
V gene: TRBV27
D gene: NA
clone size: NA
CDR3 DNA: TGTGCCAGCAGGCCCGCGAGCTCTGGAAACACCATATATTTT
CDR3 protein: CASRPASSGNTIYF

J gene: TRBJ2-7
V gene: TRBV9
D gene: TRBD2
clone size: NA
CDR3 DNA: TGTGCCAGCAGCTCCGGGACTAGCCCCTACGAGCAGTACTTC
CDR3 protein: CASSSGTSPYEQYF

J gene: TRBJ1-5
V gene: TRBV4-1
D gene: NA
clone size: NA
CDR3 DNA: TGCGCCAGCAGCCGCCAAATAAGGACAGTGTATAGCAATCAGCCCCAGCATTTT
CDR3 protein: CASSRQIRTVYSNQPQHF

J gene: TRBJ2-1
V gene: TRBV5-4
D gene: TRBD1
clone size: NA
CDR3 DNA: TGTGCCAGCAGCTTCACAGGGGGGAGCTCCTACAATGAGCAGTTCTTC
CDR3 protein: CASSFTGGSSYNEQFF

J gene: TRBJ1-6
V gene: TRBV6-1
D gene: TRBD1
clone size: NA
CDR3 DNA: TGTGCCAGCAGTGGAAAGACAGGGAATTCACCCCTCCACTTT
CDR3 protein: CASSGKTGNSPLHF

J gene: TRBJ1-5
V gene: TRBV27
D gene: NA
clone size: few
CDR3 DNA: TGTGCCAGCAGACAGGCCAGGGTCAATCAGCCCCAGCATTTT
CDR3 protein: CASRQARVNQPQHF